The subject of this entry is one T cell receptor (beta chain). Seattle's cohort entered during active infection and was followed longitudinally. Per the study methods: For nucleated cells, counts were estimated from reference gene primer amplification. The table came from immunoSEQ multiplex PCR; TCRdb's copy has only in-frame clones and leaves some out. The V and J calls and clone size were taken over from that table, and D and trimming were inferred from the DNA. The sample lists approximately 300,000 clones; roughly 90% were seen once. This record belongs to a study of blood T cell repertoires in COVID-19. About the research overall: T cells, B-cell-depleted T cells, or PBMCs provided the cDNA or gDNA that served as material.

The TCR was taken from a woman between 35 and 50 years old with COVID-19, enrolled during active disease. The sequencing sample was made of peripheral blood.

The CDR3 coding sequence is TGTGCCAGCAGCTCCCCCCCGGGGGTGGGCTATGGCTACACCTTC. Its protein is CASSSPPGVGYGYTF. The rearrangement joins TRBV7-2 to TRBJ1-2; possible D gene TRBD1, 5 bases. This CDR3 comprises 15 residues. V was trimmed by 4 bases and J by 4 bases, leaving 16 bases between them. Germline assignment: CDR1 SGHTA and CDR2 FQGNSA.